This T cell receptor (beta chain) stems from a study of shared clonotypes between healthy human individuals (dated by TCRdb to about 2020). A note on the overall study: A couple of women and a few men aged 18 to 49 years were included in the cohort. For each donor, three plates each were used for CD4 naive and CD4 memory, two plates were used for CD8 naive, and one plate was used for CD8 memory. To increase sequencing depth and limit assay-specific biases, TCR repertoire library preparation and sequencing were carried out by different laboratories using diverse techniques. To estimate repertoire size and how much clonotypes are shared between individuals, the study performed deep sequencing of blood TCR repertoires from a few healthy adults. Per donor, leukapheresis produced somewhere between about 0.94 and 9.5 billion PBMCs.

Donors were healthy HIV-negative adults with no recently reported acute infections or vaccinations. Every donor was a Caucasian adult living in Nashville, Tennessee, USA. Magnetic negative selection was used to enrich CD4+ T cells, after which naive cells were positively selected on CD45RA and the negative fraction became the memory subset. After blood collection by leukapheresis, PBMCs were isolated using Ficoll-Histopaque density gradient centrifugation and then cryopreserved in the vapor phase of liquid nitrogen. Analytical flow cytometry was used to check the purity and quantity of each magnetically sorted T cell population. Genomic DNA was isolated from every sorted fraction and measured by UV absorbance on a Nanodrop 2000c. Overall study results and their limits: Sampling was restricted to blood, and TCR repertoires in tissue are likely to differ from TCR repertoires in blood. Pairwise subsampling indicated that sequencing depth was expected to affect the degree of clonotype sharing among donors. Incomplete sequencing was indicated by rarefaction of sorted-subset datasets, despite the large sequencing depth. About 5% of naive CD4, 3% to 4% of naive CD8, roughly 2.5% of memory CD4, and less than 0.45% of memory CD8 clonotypes were shared across a few donors. Clonotypes shared by all four sorted-subset donors showed higher generation probabilities than non-shared clonotypes. Naive subsets generally had larger estimated clonotype richness than memory subsets. The genetic and exposure-history diversity represented was limited by the small number of donors.

Regarding this clone: Its antigen is not yet known. Base qualities are not at hand, and no much larger clone is one base apart.

Using the deep immunoSEQ assay, multiplex PCR amplified TCR CDR3 regions from genomic DNA. Extracted genomic DNA from each cell subset was distributed evenly across all wells of several immunoSEQ 96-well plates, and each plate was treated as a replicate. For sorted subsets, each replicate PCR was loaded with about 0.2 ug genomic DNA, equivalent to 30,000 or so T cell genomes. Purified libraries were quantified with a Qubit 3.0 fluorometer, sized on a Bioanalyzer 2100, and re-quantified with the KAPA Library Quantification kit. A separate single-read 150-cycle Illumina NextSeq 550 flow cell was used to sequence each immunoSEQ 96-well plate. The authors' pipeline ran thus. Because only junctional sequences without quality scores were contained in the immunoSEQ output, filtering matching that applied to full-length reads could not be performed. Sequences were annotated with PyIR, a Python wrapper for IgBLAST v1.9, and V/J genes and CDR3 were assigned using IMGT germline references. Reads were removed for weak V/J assignments (E-value above 1e-6), missing CDR3, stop codons, out-of-frame junctions, or ambiguous translated residues. V3J clonotypes were defined as sequences sharing an identical inferred V gene, J gene, and CDR3 amino acid sequence. To compute the percentage overlap between repertoires, the number of shared unique clonotypes was divided by the size of the smaller repertoire. RTK rarefaction, the Chao1 estimator, and Recon v2.1 estimates of unobserved clonotypes were used to assess repertoire richness. OLGA was used to compute generation probabilities for all TCRbeta clonotypes that the gDNA method yielded from a few donors. TCRdb's version of the immuneACCESS table is confined to in-frame rearrangements and falls short of the full clone set. An unresolved V gene accounts for under half of the shortfall where checked; the remainder is of unknown origin. V, J and clone size reflect that table, while D and trimming were determined from the DNA. This sample holds 170,000 or so clones; about 68% were observed only once. About 10% of the sample comes from the top ten.

The junction shows trimming of 5 bases on V and 0 bases on J, and the gene matches do not reach 9 bases of it. According to the germline V gene, CDR1 reads MDHEN and CDR2 reads SYDVKM. The CDR3 starts with the cysteine, ends with the phenylalanine, and has 16 residues. Only CDR3 DNA is held: 48 bases, read in frame from base 1. The sample taken for sequencing was memory CD4+ T cells sorted from blood. According to the study, the label for this sample's cell subset or site signals: CD45RA-negative fraction. The TCR comes from a man aged 25-45 years in good health. The sequence is built from TRBV28 and TRBJ1-2, and 7 bases in between align with TRBD1. The nucleotide sequence is given as TGTGCCAGCAGTATGGGACAGCACCAAGCTAACTATGGCTACACCTTC. This translates into CASSMGQHQANYGYTF.